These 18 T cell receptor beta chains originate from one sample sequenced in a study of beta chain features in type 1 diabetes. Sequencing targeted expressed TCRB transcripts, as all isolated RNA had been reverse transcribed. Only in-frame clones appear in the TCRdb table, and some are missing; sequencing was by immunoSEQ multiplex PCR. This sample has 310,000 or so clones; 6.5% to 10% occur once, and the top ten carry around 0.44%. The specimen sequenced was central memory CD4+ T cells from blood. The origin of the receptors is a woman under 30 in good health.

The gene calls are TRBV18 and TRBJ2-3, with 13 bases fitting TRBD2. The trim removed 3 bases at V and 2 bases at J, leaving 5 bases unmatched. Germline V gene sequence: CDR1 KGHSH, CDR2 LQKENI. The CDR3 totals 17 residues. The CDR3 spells CASSPLLAGGPTDTQYF. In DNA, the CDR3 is TGTGCCAGCTCACCTCTACTAGCGGGAGGGCCCACAGATACGCAGTATTTT.

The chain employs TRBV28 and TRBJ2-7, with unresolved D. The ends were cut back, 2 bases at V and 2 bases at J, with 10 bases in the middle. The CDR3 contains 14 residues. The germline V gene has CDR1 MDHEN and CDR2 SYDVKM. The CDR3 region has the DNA TGTGCCAGCAGTTTAAAGTTCGGAGCCTACGAGCAGTACTTC. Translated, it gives CASSLKFGAYEQYF.

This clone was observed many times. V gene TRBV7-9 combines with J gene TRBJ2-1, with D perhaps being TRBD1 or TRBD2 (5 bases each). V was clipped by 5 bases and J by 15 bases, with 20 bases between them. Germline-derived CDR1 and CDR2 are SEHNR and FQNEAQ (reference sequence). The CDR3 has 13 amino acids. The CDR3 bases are TGTGCCAGCAGCATCCACGGGACCCCTCGATCGTTCTTC. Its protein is CASSIHGTPRSFF.

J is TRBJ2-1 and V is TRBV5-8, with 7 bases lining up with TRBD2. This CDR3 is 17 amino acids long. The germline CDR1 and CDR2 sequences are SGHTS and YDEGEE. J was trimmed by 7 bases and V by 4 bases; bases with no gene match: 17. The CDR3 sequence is CASSLTRLALTHNEQFF. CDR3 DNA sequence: TGTGCCAGCAGCCTCACTAGACTAGCTTTAACTCATAATGAGCAGTTCTTC.

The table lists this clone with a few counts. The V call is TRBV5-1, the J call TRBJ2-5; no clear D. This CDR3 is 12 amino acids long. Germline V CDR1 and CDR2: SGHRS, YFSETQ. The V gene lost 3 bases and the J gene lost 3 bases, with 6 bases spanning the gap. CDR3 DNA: TGCGCCAGCAGCTACCGAGAAGAGACCCAGTACTTC. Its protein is CASSYREETQYF.

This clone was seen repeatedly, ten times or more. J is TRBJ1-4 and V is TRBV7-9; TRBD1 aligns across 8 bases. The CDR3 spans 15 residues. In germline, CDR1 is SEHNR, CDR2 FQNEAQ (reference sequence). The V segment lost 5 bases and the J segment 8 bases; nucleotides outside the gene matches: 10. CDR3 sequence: CASSLTTGVMEKLFF. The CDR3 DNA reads TGTGCCAGCAGCCTAACGACAGGGGTGATGGAAAAACTGTTTTTT.

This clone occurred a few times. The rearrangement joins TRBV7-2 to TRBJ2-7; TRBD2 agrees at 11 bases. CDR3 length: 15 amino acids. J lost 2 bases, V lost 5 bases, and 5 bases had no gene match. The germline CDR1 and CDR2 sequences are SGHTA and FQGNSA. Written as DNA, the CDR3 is TGTGCCAGCAGCCAACTAGCGGGAGAAGCCTACGAGCAGTACTTC. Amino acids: CASSQLAGEAYEQYF. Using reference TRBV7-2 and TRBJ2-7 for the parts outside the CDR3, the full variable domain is GAGVSQSPSNKVTEKGKDVELRCDPISGHTALYWYRQSLGQGLEFLIYFQGNSAPDKSGLPSDRFSAERTGGSVSTLTIQRTQQEDSAVYLCASSQLAGEAYEQYFGPGTRLTVT.

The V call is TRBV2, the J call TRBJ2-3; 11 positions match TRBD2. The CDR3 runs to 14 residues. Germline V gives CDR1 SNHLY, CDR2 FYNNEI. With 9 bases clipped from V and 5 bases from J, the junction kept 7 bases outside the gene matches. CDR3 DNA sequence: TGTGCCAGTAGGGTAGGACTAGCGGGAGATACGCAGTATTTT. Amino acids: CASRVGLAGDTQYF.

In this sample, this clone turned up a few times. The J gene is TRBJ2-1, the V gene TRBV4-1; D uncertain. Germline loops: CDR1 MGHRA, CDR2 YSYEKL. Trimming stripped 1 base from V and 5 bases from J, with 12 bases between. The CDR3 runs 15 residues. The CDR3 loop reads CASSQGSSIHNEQFF. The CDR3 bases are TGCGCCAGCAGCCAAGGCTCGTCTATTCACAATGAGCAGTTCTTC.

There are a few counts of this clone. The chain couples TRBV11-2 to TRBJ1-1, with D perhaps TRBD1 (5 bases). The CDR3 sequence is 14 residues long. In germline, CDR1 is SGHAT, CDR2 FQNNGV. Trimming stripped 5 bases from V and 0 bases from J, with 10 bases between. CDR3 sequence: CASSAGRLNTEAFF. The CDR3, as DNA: TGTGCCAGCAGCGCGGGGCGGTTGAACACTGAAGCTTTCTTT.

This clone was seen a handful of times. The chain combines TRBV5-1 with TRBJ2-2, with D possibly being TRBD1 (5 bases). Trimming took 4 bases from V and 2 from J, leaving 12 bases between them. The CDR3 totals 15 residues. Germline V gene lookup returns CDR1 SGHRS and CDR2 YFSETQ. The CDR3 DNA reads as TGCGCCAGCAGCGTAGGGGTTTATAACACCGGGGAGCTGTTTTTT. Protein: CASSVGVYNTGELFF.

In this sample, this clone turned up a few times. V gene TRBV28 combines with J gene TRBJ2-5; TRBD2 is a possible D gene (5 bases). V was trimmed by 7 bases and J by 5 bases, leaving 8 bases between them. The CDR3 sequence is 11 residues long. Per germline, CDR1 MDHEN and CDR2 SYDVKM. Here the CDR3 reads CASTRGETQYF. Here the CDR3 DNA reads TGTGCCAGCACCAGAGGGGAGACCCAGTACTTC.

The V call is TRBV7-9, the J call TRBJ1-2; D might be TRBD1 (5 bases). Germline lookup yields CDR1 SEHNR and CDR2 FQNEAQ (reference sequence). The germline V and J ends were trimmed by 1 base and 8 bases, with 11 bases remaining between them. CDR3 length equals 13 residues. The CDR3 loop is CASSLGQGNGYTF. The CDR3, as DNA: TGTGCCAGCAGCTTAGGGCAGGGCAACGGCTACACCTTC.

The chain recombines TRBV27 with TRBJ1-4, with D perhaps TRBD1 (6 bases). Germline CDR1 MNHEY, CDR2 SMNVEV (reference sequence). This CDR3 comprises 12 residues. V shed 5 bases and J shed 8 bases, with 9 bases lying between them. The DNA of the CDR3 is TGTGCCAGCAGTAGAGACAGGGAAAAACTGTTTTTT. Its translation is CASSRDREKLFF.

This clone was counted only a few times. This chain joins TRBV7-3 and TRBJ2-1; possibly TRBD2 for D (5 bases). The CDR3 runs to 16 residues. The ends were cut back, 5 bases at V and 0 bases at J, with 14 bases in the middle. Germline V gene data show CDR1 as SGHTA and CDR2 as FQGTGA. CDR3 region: CASSRGPESSYNEQFF. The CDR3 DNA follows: TGTGCCAGCAGCCGGGGTCCAGAGAGCTCCTACAATGAGCAGTTCTTC.

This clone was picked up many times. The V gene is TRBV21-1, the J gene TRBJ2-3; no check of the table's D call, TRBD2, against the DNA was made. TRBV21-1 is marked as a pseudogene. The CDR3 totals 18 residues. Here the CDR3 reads CASSRLSSGRGLTDTQYF. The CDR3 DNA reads TGTGCCAGCAGTCGACTCTCTAGCGGGAGAGGGTTGACAGATACGCAGTATTTT.

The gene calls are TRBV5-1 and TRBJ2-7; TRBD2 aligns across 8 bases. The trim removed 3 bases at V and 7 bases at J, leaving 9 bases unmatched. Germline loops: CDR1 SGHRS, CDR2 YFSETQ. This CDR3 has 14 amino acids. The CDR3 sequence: CASSSTAGAREQYF. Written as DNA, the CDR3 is TGCGCCAGCAGCTCAACAGCGGGAGCTCGGGAGCAGTACTTC.

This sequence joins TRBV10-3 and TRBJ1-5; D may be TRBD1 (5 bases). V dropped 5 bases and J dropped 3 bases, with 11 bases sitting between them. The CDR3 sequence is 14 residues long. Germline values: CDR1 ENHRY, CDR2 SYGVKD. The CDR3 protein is CAISPREDNQPQHF. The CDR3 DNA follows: TGTGCCATCAGTCCCAGGGAAGACAATCAGCCCCAGCATTTT.